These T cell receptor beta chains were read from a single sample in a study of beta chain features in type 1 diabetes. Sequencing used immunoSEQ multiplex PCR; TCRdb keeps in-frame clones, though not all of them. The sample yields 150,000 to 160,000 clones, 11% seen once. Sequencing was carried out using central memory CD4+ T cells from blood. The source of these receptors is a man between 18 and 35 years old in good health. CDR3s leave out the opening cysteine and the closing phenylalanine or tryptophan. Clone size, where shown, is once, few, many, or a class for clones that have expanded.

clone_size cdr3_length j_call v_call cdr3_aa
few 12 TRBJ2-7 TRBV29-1 SVAPGTGAYEQY
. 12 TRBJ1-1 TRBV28 ASSEGGAATEAF
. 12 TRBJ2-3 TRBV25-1 ASQSSGTTDTQY
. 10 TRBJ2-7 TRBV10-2 ATSVYSYEQY
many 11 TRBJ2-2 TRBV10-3 AIRDRGNGELF
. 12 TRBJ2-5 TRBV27 ASTLRGGVETQY
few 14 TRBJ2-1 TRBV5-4 ASSPLGGILQNEQF
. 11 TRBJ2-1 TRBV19 ASAGTLYNEQF
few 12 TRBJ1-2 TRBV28 ASSLTGQPYGYT
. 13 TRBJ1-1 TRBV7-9 ASSFNGGAGTEAF
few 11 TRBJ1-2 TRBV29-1 SVFDRANYGYT
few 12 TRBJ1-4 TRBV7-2 ASSLRTGNEKLF
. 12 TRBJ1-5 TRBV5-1 ASSLEGTNQPQH
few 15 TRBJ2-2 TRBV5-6 ASSLGRTSAVTGELF
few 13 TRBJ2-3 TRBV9 ASSVSGGALDTQY
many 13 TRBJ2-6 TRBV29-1 SVTSGSSGANVLT
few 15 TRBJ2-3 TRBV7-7 ASSPPGHNLLADTQY
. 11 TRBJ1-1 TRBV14 ASKAGRGTEAF
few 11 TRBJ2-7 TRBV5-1 ASSSGGDRVQY
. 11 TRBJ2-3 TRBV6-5 ASKGRNRDTQY
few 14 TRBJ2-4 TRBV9 ASSVDIGRPKNIQY
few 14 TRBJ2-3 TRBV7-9 ASTLGLAGAADTQY
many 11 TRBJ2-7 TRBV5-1 ASSLVGEHEQY
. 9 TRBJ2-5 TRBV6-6 ASSHLETQY
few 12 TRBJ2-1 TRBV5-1 ASSLTSGKGEQF
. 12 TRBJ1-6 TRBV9 ASSVEYYNSPLH
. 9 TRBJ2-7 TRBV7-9 ASSPFYEQY
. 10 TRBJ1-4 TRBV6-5 ASRDRGEKLF
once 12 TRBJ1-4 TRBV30 AWSVWGANEKLF
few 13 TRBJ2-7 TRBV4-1 ASSRGEDRGYEQY
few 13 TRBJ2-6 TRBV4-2 ASSQVGGGANVLT
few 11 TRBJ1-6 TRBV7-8 ASSLYVSSPLH
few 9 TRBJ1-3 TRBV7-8 ASTPGNTIY
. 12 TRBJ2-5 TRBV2 ASRFGTSQGTQY
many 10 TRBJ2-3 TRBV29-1 SAPKSTDTQY
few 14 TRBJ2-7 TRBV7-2 ASSYTGGGVLYEQY
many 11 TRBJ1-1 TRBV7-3 ASSWTVNTEAF
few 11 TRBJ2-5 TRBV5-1 ASSLDRQETQY
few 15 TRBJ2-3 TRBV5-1 ASSLGFGDSSTDTQY
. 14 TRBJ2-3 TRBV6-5 ASSYAAGGHEDTQY
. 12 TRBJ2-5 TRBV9 ASSALEGGETQY
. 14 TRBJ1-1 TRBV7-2 ASSWRTVGQGTEAF